This TCR beta chain was recorded in a study of beta chain features in type 1 diabetes. Overall study results and limits: For patients, the naive, central memory and Treg TCRB repertoires appeared more alike than for healthy donors. In type 1 diabetes patients, VDJ junctions had fewer insertions; deletions at these junctions were more frequent. A definitive answer on HLA type influencing TCRB rearrangement was not reached here.

Comments on this clone: Its cognate antigen is unknown.

Every bit of the isolated RNA underwent reverse transcription, so sequencing read expressed TCRB transcripts. About 3.6 million reads per sample on average were obtained from naive, central memory and regulatory T cell samples. Using immunoSEQ multiplex PCR, the repertoire was profiled, and TCRdb retains in-frame clones only, with some absent. The data contain 150,000 or so clones, roughly 9% of them singletons. Trimming shortened V by 4 bases and J by 4 bases, and 6 bases separated the two germline ends. CDR1 and CDR2 from the germline V gene are SGHTA and FQGNSA. This CDR3 comprises 12 residues. The sequenced sample was central memory CD4+ T cells from blood. This receptor was identified in a woman under 30 in good health. This rearrangement joins TRBV7-2 to TRBJ2-3, with D unresolved. The CDR3: CASSSRADTQYF. In DNA form, the CDR3 reads TGTGCCAGCAGCTCTCGGGCAGATACGCAGTATTTT.